One and the same sample provided the 6 T cell receptor beta chains below, sequenced in a study of cytomegalovirus exposure and HLA in healthy donors. The PCR employed 60 Vbeta primers together with 13 Jbeta primers. Repertoires were generated with immunoSEQ multiplex PCR, while TCRdb's copy carries only in-frame clones and drops some. Here the sample spans over 85,000 clones, approximately 65% being singletons. The specimen sequenced was PBMCs. Receptor source: a man aged 25 to 45 in good health and CMV-seronegative.

V is TRBV27 and J is TRBJ1-2; the D gene is possibly TRBD1 (6 bases). Germline-derived CDR1 and CDR2 are MNHEY and SMNVEV (reference sequence). V was cut by 3 bases and J by 5 bases, with 16 bases left in between. CDR3 length: 15 amino acids. The DNA of the CDR3 is TGTGCCAGCAGTTTTGACCAGGGGCGGTTGTATGGCTACACCTTC. This translates into CASSFDQGRLYGYTF.

Only a few counts were recorded for this clone. CDR3 residues: CASSISAGGHEQYF. In DNA form, the CDR3 reads TGTGCCAGCAGTATTTCGGCAGGGGGCCACGAGCAGTACTTC. J is TRBJ2-7 and V is TRBV27; 8 bases align to TRBD1. There are 14 residues in the CDR3. Losses at the gene ends were 5 bases for V and 5 bases for J; bases not matched to a gene: 8. CDR1 is MNHEY, CDR2 SMNVEV, per germline (reference sequence).

This clone came up a few times. The chain employs TRBV6-5 and TRBJ2-7; 13 nucleotides match TRBD2. Trimming at V came to 6 bases and at J to 5 bases, leaving 1 base not matched to a gene. In germline, CDR1 is MNHEY, CDR2 SVGAGI. The CDR3 is 13 residues long. The CDR3 region has the DNA TGTGCCAGCAGAGGACTAGCGGGGGACGAGCAGTACTTC. It translates to CASRGLAGDEQYF.

Only a few counts were recorded for this clone. V and J are TRBV19 and TRBJ1-1; 7 bases match TRBD1. Trimming took 3 bases from V and 4 from J; bases not matched to a gene: 5. The germline V gene encodes CDR1 LNHDA and CDR2 SQIVND (reference sequence). This CDR3 spans 14 amino acids. CDR3 loop: CASSIKGAITEAFF. The CDR3 coding sequence is TGTGCCAGTAGTATTAAGGGGGCAATCACTGAAGCTTTCTTT.

This rearrangement joins TRBV16 to TRBJ1-1; TRBD1 agrees at 8 bases. V dropped 2 bases and J dropped 1; count of bases not matched to a gene: 3. The germline CDR1 and CDR2 sequences are KGHSY and FQNENV. This CDR3 spans 15 amino acids. DNA for the CDR3: TGTGCCAGCAGCCAAACCGGACAGGGGAACACTGAAGCTTTCTTT. Protein: CASSQTGQGNTEAFF.

The genes are TRBV10-1 and TRBJ2-3; D is unresolved. This CDR3 region has 13 residues. The germline V gene has CDR1 WNHNN and CDR2 SYGVQD (reference sequence). Trimming took off 4 bases at V and 2 bases at J, with 7 bases between the two ends. In DNA form, the CDR3 reads TGCGCCAGCAGTGGGCAGGCCACAGATACGCAGTATTTT. This translates into CASSGQATDTQYF.